This T cell receptor beta chain was recovered during a study of T-cell memory formation after mild COVID-19. General study results and limits: Shrinking CD4+ clones were chiefly CM and EM; CD8+ ones were chiefly EMRA. Pre-infection memory showed some responding clones, and this suggested that cross-reactive memory joined.

Using its own MiXCR run on the 5' RACE reads, TCRdb lists one record per CDR3 protein. The table includes around 200,000 distinct CDR3 sequences, roughly a tenth detected once. Concerning this clonotype itself: Antigen: not known.

The sequenced sample consisted of PBMCs or a T cell subset sorted from them (not recorded which). This TCR was recovered from a man aged 18 to 35 who had mild COVID-19 (a few samples of this study predate the infection). Cell type and time point are not known.

For the CDR3, the DNA is TGCAGTGCTAGGACCACCGGGGAGCTGTTTTTT. Residues: CSARTTGELFF. V gene TRBV20-1 combines with J gene TRBJ2-2; unclear D gene. CDR3 length: 11 residues. V dropped 3 bases and J dropped 4 bases, with 3 bases sitting between them. Per the germline V gene, CDR1 is DFQATT and CDR2 is SNEGSKA (reference sequence).